Reported below is one T cell receptor beta chain. Germline V gene lookup returns CDR1 SQVTM and CDR2 ANQGSEA. CDR3 length: 12 residues. The V end was cut by 3 bases, the J end by 6 bases, with 8 bases between. TCRdb's table, derived via immunoSEQ multiplex PCR, lists solely in-frame clones and lacks some. This table holds over 65,000 clones, about 91% found once. This entry comes from a study of T cell changes during pregnancy in multiple sclerosis. The genes are TRBV29-1 and TRBJ2-2; D is ambiguous. This TCR was sampled from a female donor in good health, enrolled as a control in a pregnancy study. The sequences come from peripheral blood, collected in the first trimester of pregnancy. DNA for the CDR3: TGCAGCGTTGACCCCCGGGCCGGGGAGCTGTTTTTT. Translated: CSVDPRAGELFF.